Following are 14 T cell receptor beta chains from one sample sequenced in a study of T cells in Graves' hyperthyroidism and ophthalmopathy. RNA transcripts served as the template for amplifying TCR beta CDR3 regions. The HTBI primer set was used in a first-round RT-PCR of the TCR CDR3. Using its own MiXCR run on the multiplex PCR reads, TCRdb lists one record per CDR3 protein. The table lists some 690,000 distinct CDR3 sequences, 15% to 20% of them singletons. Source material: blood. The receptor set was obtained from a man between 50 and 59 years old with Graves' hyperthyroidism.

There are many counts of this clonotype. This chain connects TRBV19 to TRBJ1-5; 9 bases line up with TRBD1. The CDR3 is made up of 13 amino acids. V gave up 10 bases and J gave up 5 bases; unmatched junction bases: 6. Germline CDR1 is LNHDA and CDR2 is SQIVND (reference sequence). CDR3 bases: TGTGCCACCTGGGACAGGGCGGATCAGCCCCAGCATTTT. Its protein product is CATWDRADQPQHF.

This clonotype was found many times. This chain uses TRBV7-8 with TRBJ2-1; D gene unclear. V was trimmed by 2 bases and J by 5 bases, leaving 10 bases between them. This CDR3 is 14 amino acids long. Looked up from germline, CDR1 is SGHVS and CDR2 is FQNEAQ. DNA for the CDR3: TGTGCCAGCAGCTTAACCGGAAAGGACAATGAGCAGTTCTTC. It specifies CASSLTGKDNEQFF.

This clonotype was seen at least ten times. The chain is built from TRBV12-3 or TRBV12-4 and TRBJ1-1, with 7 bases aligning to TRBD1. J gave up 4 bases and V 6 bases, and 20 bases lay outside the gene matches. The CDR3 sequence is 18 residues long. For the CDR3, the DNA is TGTGCCAGCAGAATTATAATAGGGCACAGGGGTAGGGGCACTGAAGCTTTCTTT. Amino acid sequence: CASRIIIGHRGRGTEAFF.

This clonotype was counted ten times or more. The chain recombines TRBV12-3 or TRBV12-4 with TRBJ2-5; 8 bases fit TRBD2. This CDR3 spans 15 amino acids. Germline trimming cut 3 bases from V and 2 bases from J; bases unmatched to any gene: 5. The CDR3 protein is CASSFRREGQETQYF. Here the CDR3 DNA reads TGTGCCAGCAGTTTCCGTCGGGAGGGACAAGAGACCCAGTACTTC.

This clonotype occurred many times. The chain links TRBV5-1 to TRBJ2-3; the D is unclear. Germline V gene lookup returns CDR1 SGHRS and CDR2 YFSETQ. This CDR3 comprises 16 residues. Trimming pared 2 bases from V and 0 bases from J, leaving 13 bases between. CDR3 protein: CASSFGRGSSTDTQYF. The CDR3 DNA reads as TGCGCCAGCAGCTTTGGGCGCGGCTCTAGCACAGATACGCAGTATTTT.

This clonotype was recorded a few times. The CDR3 DNA reads as TGTGCCAGCAGCTTAGTCCGGGGGTACTCCTACGAGCAGTACTTC. It yields the protein CASSLVRGYSYEQYF. The chain combines TRBV11-2 with TRBJ2-7; D possibly corresponds to TRBD2 (6 bases). V was clipped by 1 base and J by 0 bases, with 10 bases between them. CDR1 SGHAT and CDR2 FQNNGV come from the germline V gene. The CDR3 extends over 15 amino acids.

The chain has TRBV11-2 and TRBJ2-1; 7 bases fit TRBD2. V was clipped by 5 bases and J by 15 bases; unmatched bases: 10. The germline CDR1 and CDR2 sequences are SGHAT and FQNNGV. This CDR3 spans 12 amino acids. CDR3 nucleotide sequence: TGTGCCAGCAGCCATGGGGGTGCTAGCGGGTTCTTC. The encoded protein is CASSHGGASGFF.

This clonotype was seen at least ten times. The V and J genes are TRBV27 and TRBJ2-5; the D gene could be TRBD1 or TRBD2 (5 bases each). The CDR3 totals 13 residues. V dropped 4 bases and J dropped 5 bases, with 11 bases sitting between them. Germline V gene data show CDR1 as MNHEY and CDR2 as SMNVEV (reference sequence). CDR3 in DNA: TGTGCCAGCAGTTCTTACTGGGGGGAGACCCAGTACTTC. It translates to CASSSYWGETQYF.

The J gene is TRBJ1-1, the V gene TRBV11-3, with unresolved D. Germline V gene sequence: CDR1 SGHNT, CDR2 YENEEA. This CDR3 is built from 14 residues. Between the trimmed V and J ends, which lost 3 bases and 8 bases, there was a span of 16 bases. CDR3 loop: CASSLSGPRAEAFF. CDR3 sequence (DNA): TGTGCCAGCAGCTTGTCGGGTCCTCGTGCGGAAGCTTTCTTT.

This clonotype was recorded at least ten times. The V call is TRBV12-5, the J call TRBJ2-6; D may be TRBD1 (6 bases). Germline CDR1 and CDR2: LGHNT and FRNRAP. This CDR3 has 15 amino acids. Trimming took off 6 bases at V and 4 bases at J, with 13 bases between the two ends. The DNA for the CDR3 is TGTGCTAGTGGCGACGACAGGTGGGGGGCCAACGTCCTGACTTTC. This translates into CASGDDRWGANVLTF.

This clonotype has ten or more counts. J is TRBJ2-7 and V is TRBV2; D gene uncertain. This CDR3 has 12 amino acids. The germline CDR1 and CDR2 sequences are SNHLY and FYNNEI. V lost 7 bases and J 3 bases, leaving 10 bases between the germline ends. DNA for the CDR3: TGTGCCAGCAAGTTCCTGAACTACGAGCAGTACTTC. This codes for CASKFLNYEQYF.

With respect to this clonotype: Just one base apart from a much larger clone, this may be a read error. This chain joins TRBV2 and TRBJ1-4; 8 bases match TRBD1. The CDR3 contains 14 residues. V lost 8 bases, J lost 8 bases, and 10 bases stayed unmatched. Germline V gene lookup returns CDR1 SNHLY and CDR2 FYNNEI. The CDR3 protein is CASARTGPNEKLFF. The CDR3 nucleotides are TGTGCCAGCGCTCGGACAGGGCCCAACGAAAAACTGTTTTTT.

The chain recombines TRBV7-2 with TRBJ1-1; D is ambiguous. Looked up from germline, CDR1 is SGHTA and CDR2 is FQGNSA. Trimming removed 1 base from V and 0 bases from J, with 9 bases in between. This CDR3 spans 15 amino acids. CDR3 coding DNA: TGTGCCAGCAGCTTAGAGAGGTCCCTGAACACTGAAGCTTTCTTT. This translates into CASSLERSLNTEAFF. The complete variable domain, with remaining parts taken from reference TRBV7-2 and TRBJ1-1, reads GAGVSQSPSNKVTEKGKDVELRCDPISGHTALYWYRQSLGQGLEFLIYFQGNSAPDKSGLPSDRFSAERTGGSVSTLTIQRTQQEDSAVYLCASSLERSLNTEAFFGQGTRLTVV.

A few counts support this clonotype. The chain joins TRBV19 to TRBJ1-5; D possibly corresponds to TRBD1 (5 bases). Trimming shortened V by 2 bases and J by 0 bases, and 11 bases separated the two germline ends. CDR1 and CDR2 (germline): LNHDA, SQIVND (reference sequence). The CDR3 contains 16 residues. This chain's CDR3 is CASSIIFGGSNQPQHF. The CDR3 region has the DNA TGTGCCAGTAGTATAATTTTTGGGGGTAGCAATCAGCCCCAGCATTTT.